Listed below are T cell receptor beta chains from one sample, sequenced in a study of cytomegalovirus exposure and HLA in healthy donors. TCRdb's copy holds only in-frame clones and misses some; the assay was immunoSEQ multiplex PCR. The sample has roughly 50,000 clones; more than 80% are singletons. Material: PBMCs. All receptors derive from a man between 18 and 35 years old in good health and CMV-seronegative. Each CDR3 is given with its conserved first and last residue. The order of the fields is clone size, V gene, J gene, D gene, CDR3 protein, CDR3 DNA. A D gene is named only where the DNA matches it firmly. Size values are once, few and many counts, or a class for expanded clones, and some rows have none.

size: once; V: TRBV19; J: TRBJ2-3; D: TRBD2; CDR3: CASSSGSGGTDTQYF; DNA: TGTGCCAGTAGCTCGGGGAGCGGGGGCACAGATACGCAGTATTTT
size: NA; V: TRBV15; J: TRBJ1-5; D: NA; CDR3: CATSRAGDGGNQPQHF; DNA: TGTGCCACCAGCAGAGCAGGGGACGGTGGGAATCAGCCCCAGCATTTT
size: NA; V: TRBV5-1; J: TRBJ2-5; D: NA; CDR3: CASSLAKGAEETQYF; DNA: TGCGCCAGCAGCTTGGCCAAAGGGGCAGAAGAGACCCAGTACTTC
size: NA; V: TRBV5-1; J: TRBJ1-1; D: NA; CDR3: CASSNKTAGTEAFF; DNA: TGCGCCAGCAGCAACAAAACAGCGGGCACTGAAGCTTTCTTT
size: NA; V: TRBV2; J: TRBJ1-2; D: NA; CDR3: CASSWTVSGGYTF; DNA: TGTGCCAGCAGTTGGACAGTGAGTGGGGGCTACACCTTC
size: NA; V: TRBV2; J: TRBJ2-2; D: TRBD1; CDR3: CASTRGPNTGELFF; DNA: TGTGCCAGCACTAGGGGGCCGAACACCGGGGAGCTGTTTTTT
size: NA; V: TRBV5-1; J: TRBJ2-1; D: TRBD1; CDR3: CASSLEGQGEGNEQFF; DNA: TGCGCCAGCAGCTTGGAGGGACAGGGGGAAGGGAATGAGCAGTTCTTC
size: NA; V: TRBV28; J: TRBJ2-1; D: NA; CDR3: CASSRHGLAGEEQFF; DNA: TGTGCCAGTAGCCGCCACGGACTCGCCGGGGAAGAGCAGTTCTTC
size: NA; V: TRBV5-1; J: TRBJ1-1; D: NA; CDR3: CASSLGDPGTREAFF; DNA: TGCGCCAGCAGCTTAGGGGACCCAGGGACTCGTGAAGCTTTCTTT
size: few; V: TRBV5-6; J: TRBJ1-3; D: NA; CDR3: CASSLDGWASGNTIYF; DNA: TGTGCCAGCAGCCTCGATGGGTGGGCGTCTGGAAACACCATATATTTT
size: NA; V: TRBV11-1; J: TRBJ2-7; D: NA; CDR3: CASSLVDYEQYF; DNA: TGTGCCAGCAGCTTAGTAGACTACGAGCAGTACTTC
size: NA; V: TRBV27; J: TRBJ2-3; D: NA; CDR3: CASSPGDGADTQYF; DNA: TGTGCCAGCAGCCCAGGGGATGGGGCAGATACGCAGTATTTT
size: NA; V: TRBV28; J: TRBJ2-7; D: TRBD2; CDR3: CASSLYGSGRGEQYF; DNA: TGTGCCAGCAGTTTATACGGGAGCGGGAGAGGGGAGCAGTACTTC
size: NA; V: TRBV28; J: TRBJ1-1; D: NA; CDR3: CASTDPRDTLPNTEAFF; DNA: TGTGCCAGCACCGACCCCCGGGACACCCTCCCGAACACTGAAGCTTTCTTT
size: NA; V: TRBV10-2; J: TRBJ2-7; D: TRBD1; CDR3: CASSGLGTGAVYEQYF; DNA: TGCGCCAGCAGTGGCCTCGGGACAGGGGCGGTCTACGAGCAGTACTTC
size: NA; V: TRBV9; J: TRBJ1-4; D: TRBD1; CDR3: CASSRYLSDREREKLFF; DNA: TGTGCCAGCAGCCGTTACCTCTCGGACAGGGAGCGTGAAAAACTGTTTTTT
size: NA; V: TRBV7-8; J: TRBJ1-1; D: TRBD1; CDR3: CASSLDSGTGSRSFF; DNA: TGTGCCAGCAGCTTAGATTCCGGGACAGGGTCTAGATCTTTCTTT
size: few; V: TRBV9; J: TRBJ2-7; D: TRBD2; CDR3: CASSEGTSGTYEQYF; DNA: TGTGCCAGCAGCGAAGGGACTAGCGGGACCTACGAGCAGTACTTC
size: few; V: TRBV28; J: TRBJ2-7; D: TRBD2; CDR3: CASRETSGPYEQYF; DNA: TGTGCCAGCAGGGAGACTAGCGGGCCGTACGAGCAGTACTTC
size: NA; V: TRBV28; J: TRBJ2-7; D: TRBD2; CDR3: CASSIAGTQSYEQYF; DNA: TGTGCCAGCAGTATAGCGGGAACTCAGTCCTACGAGCAGTACTTC
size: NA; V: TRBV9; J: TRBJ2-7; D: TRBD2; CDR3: CASSVSGRVTNEQYF; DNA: TGTGCCAGCAGCGTAAGCGGGAGGGTGACAAACGAGCAGTACTTC
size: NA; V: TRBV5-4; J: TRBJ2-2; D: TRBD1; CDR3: CASSPRDRVNAGELFF; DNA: TGTGCCAGCAGTCCCCGGGACAGGGTAAACGCCGGGGAGCTGTTTTTT
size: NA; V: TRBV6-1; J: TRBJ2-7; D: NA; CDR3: CASTERGGASYEQYF; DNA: TGTGCCAGCACCGAACGGGGCGGGGCCTCCTACGAGCAGTACTTC
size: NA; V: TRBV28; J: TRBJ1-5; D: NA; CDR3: CASSLVAPSNQPQHF; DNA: TGTGCCAGCAGTTTAGTAGCCCCTAGCAATCAGCCCCAGCATTTT
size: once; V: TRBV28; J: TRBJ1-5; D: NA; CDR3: CASSLYQPSQAQHF; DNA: TGTGCCAGCAGTTTATATCAACCTAGCCAGGCCCAGCATTTT
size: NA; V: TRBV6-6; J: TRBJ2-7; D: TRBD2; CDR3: CASSPSLSGGSYEQYF; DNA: TGTGCCAGCAGCCCGTCGCTCAGCGGGGGTTCCTACGAGCAGTACTTC
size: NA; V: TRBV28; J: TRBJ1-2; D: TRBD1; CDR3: CASRLTGGARGYTF; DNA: TGTGCCAGCAGGTTAACAGGGGGCGCCCGGGGCTACACCTTC
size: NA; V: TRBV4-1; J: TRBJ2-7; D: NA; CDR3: CASSPLGHEQYF; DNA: TGCGCCAGCAGCCCCCTGGGCCACGAGCAGTACTTC
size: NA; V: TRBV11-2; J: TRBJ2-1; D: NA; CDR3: CASRTSSYNEQFF; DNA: TGTGCCAGCAGGACTAGCTCCTACAATGAGCAGTTCTTC
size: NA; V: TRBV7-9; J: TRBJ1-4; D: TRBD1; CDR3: CASSFAGTAEKLFF; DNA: TGTGCCAGCAGCTTTGCCGGGACAGCTGAAAAACTGTTTTTT
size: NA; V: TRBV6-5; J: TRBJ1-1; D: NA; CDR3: CASTQTWMRTEAFF; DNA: TGTGCCAGCACCCAGACATGGATGAGAACTGAAGCTTTCTTT
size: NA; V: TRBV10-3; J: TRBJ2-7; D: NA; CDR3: CAISGQASYEQYF; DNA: TGTGCCATCAGTGGCCAGGCTTCCTACGAGCAGTACTTC
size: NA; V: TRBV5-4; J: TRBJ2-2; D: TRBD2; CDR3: CASSREAGELFF; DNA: TGTGCCAGCAGCCGGGAGGCCGGGGAGCTGTTTTTT
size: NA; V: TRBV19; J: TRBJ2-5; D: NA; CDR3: CASGRQGGGETQYF; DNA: TGTGCCAGTGGGCGACAGGGAGGTGGGGAGACCCAGTACTTC
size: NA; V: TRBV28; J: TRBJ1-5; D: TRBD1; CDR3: CASSGGQGRRNQPQHF; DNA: TGTGCCAGCAGTGGAGGACAGGGCCGCCGGAATCAGCCCCAGCATTTT
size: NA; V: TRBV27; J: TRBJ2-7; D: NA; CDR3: CASRRSGSSYEQYF; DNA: TGTGCCAGCAGGAGAAGCGGTAGCTCCTACGAGCAGTACTTC
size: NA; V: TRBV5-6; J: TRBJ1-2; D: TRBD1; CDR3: CASSPDRGLSNGYTF; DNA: TGTGCCAGCAGCCCGGACAGGGGCCTATCCAATGGCTACACCTTC
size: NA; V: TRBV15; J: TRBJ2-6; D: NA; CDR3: CATSGGAFVGANVLTF; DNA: TGTGCCACCAGCGGAGGGGCATTTGTTGGGGCCAACGTCCTGACTTTC
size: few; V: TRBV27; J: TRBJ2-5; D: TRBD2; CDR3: CASSGGRRETQYF; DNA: TGTGCCAGCAGCGGGGGGAGGAGGGAGACCCAGTACTTC
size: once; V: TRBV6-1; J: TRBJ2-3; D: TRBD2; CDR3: CASSGGTSGRLDTQYF; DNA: TGTGCCAGCAGTGGGGGGACTAGCGGGAGATTAGATACGCAGTATTTT
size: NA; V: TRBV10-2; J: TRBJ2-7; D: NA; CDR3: CASSRPGLATYEQYF; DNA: TGCGCCAGCAGTAGACCGGGACTTGCTACCTACGAGCAGTACTTC
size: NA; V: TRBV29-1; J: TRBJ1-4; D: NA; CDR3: CSGLRGVGEKLFF; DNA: TGCAGCGGTCTCAGGGGAGTCGGCGAAAAACTGTTTTTT
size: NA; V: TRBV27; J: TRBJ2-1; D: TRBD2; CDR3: CASSLLGGRVDEQFF; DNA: TGTGCCAGCAGTTTGCTCGGCGGGAGAGTAGATGAGCAGTTCTTC
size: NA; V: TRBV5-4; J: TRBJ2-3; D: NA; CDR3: CASNRRSGEGEDTQYF; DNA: TGTGCCAGCAACCGGAGGAGCGGGGAGGGGGAGGATACGCAGTATTTT
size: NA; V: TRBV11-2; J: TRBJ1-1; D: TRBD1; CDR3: CASTTTGGNTEAFF; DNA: TGTGCCAGCACCACGACAGGGGGGAACACTGAAGCTTTCTTT
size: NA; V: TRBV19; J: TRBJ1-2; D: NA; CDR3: CASISRGGYTGYTF; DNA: TGTGCCAGTATAAGTCGGGGGGGATATACTGGCTACACCTTC
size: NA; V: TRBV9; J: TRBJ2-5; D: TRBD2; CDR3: CASSVDSSGRETQYF; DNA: TGTGCCAGCAGCGTAGATTCTAGCGGGAGGGAGACCCAGTACTTC
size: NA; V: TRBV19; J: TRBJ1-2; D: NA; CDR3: CASSKEQGVYGYTF; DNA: TGTGCCAGTAGTAAAGAACAGGGAGTCTATGGCTACACCTTC